Described below is a single T cell receptor beta chain sequence and its context. The antigen remains unidentified. This may come from a read error, since a much larger clone is one base off. These data come from a study of type 1 regulatory T cells. Study context: An in vitro protocol generated T-allo10, a Tr1-enriched, alloantigen-specific CD4 T cell product.

One entry per CDR3 protein results from TCRdb running MiXCR on the reads. Among around 23,000 distinct CDR3 sequences listed, less than 60% were seen once. Sequenced sample: cultured T cells, either the whole culture or a sorted T cell fraction (not recorded which). The receptor's source is a human donor in good health.

CDR3 amino acids: CASNSRGGGGYTF. The CDR3 nucleotides are TGTGCCAGCAACTCTCGGGGGGGCGGGGGCTACACCTTC. This sequence joins TRBV6-5 and TRBJ1-2, with a possible D match to TRBD1 (6 bases). V was cut by 7 bases and J by 8 bases, with 17 bases left in between. This CDR3 has 13 amino acids. The V gene's germline CDR1 is MNHEY and CDR2 SVGAGI.